This passage covers 32 T cell receptor beta chains from one sample sequenced in a study of Ad26.COV2.S vaccination and SARS-CoV-2 variants. Repertoires were generated with immunoSEQ multiplex PCR, while TCRdb's copy carries only in-frame clones and drops some. The repertoire includes more than 150,000 clones, approximately 88% of them detected once, and around 6.3% sits in the top ten. The material was peripheral blood, obtained after recovery from COVID-19. All receptors derive from a human donor who had recovered from COVID-19.

This chain links TRBV6-5 with TRBJ2-7; tentative D call: TRBD1 (5 bases). Germline CDR1 and CDR2: MNHEY and SVGAGI. V was shortened by 4 bases and J by 2 bases, with 18 bases between the two germline ends. CDR3 length: 16 residues. Here the CDR3 DNA reads TGTGCCAGCAGTTCGTCCCGTCGACAGTTAACCTACGAGCAGTACTTC. Its translation: CASSSSRRQLTYEQYF.

This clone has only a few counts. V usage is TRBV7-9 and J usage is TRBJ1-2, with D tentatively TRBD1 (5 bases). In germline, CDR1 is SEHNR, CDR2 FQNEAQ (reference sequence). Trimming took off 5 bases at V and 5 bases at J, with 24 bases between the two ends. This CDR3 has 17 residues. The CDR3 sequence is CASSTRPQLRQTYGYTF. CDR3 bases: TGTGCCAGCAGCACTCGACCACAATTGAGACAGACTTATGGCTACACCTTC.

This rearrangement joins TRBV3-1 (or the pseudogene TRBV3-2) to TRBJ1-5; weak D call: TRBD1 (6 bases). Germline V CDR1 and CDR2: LGHDT, YNNKEL (reference sequence). The CDR3 is 20 amino acids. V was shortened by 1 base and J by 4 bases, with 26 bases between the two germline ends. The CDR3 nucleotides are TGTGCCAGCAGCCAAGGGTTCCCCCAATCCCGGGAACAGGGAAATCAGCCCCAGCATTTT. Amino acids: CASSQGFPQSREQGNQPQHF.

V gene TRBV12-5 combines with J gene TRBJ2-2; TRBD2 agrees at 11 bases. The CDR3 length is 18 residues. The germline V gene encodes CDR1 LGHNT and CDR2 FRNRAP. V trimming: 3 bases; J trimming: 3 bases; junction bases outside the gene matches: 9. CDR3 in amino acids: CASGFSGLAGSHTGELFF. The CDR3 DNA reads as TGTGCTAGTGGTTTCTCAGGACTAGCGGGTTCACACACCGGGGAGCTGTTTTTT.

The chain has TRBV9 and TRBJ2-3, with D perhaps TRBD2 (5 bases). Germline values: CDR1 SGDLS, CDR2 YYNGEE. There are 17 residues in the CDR3. The V gene lost 2 bases and the J gene lost 0 bases, with 16 bases spanning the gap. The DNA of the CDR3 is TGTGCCAGCAGCGTTCTTTCTGGGAGCTCTAGCACAGATACGCAGTATTTT. This encodes CASSVLSGSSSTDTQYF.

The chain recombines TRBV4-1 with TRBJ1-1; D gene unclear. This CDR3 region has 15 residues. Germline CDR1 reads MGHRA; CDR2 reads YSYEKL. Trimming left V 6 bases short and J 0 bases short, with 14 bases between. The CDR3 loop reads CASRRSWTMNTEAFF. The CDR3 DNA reads TGCGCCAGCAGAAGATCATGGACCATGAACACTGAAGCTTTCTTT.

The gene calls are TRBV5-1 and TRBJ2-3; 9 bases agree with TRBD2. This CDR3 has 17 residues. J lost 5 bases, V lost 3 bases, and 13 bases had no gene match. Germline V lookup: CDR1 SGHRS, CDR2 YFSETQ. CDR3 DNA: TGCGCCAGCAGCTCCTATTCAAGCGGGGGGCCGGAAGATACGCAGTATTTT. It encodes CASSSYSSGGPEDTQYF.

The chain couples TRBV7-9 to TRBJ1-2, with 8 nucleotides matching TRBD1. Trimming removed 2 bases from V and 0 bases from J; junction bases left unmatched: 5. Germline V lookup: CDR1 SEHNR, CDR2 FQNEAQ (reference sequence). This CDR3 comprises 16 residues. CDR3: CASSLQGADPNYGYTF. The CDR3 bases are TGTGCCAGCAGCTTACAGGGGGCGGATCCTAACTATGGCTACACCTTC.

The gene calls are TRBV29-1 and TRBJ2-7; D gene uncertain. The CDR3 runs to 13 residues. The germline V and J ends were trimmed by 5 bases and 4 bases, with 15 bases remaining between them. Germline CDR1 SQVTM, CDR2 ANQGSEA. The CDR3, as DNA: TGCAGCGTTAGGACGGACGAATTTTACGAGCAGTACTTC. Protein sequence: CSVRTDEFYEQYF.

J is TRBJ1-2 and V is TRBV9; D is undetermined. This CDR3 contains 12 residues. CDR1 and CDR2 (germline): SGDLS, YYNGEE. Trimming pared 0 bases from V and 8 bases from J, leaving 8 bases between. As DNA, the CDR3 is TGTGCCAGCAGCGTAGGGCGAGGCGGCTACACCTTC. Its protein product is CASSVGRGGYTF. Full variable domain (remainder filled in from reference TRBV9 and TRBJ1-2): DSGVTQTPKHLITATGQRVTLRCSPRSGDLSVYWYQQSLDQGLQFLIQYYNGEERAKGNILERFSAQQFPDLHSELNLSSLELGDSALYFCASSVGRGGYTFGSGTRLTVV.

This clone has just one count. This rearrangement joins TRBV4-2 to TRBJ1-5; TRBD1 might be the D (5 bases). The V end was cut by 0 bases, the J end by 4 bases, with 10 bases between. CDR1 is LGHNA, CDR2 YNFKEQ, per germline. The CDR3 consists of 15 residues. The CDR3 here is CASSQEHKGNQPQHF. In DNA form, the CDR3 reads TGTGCCAGCAGCCAAGAGCACAAGGGGAATCAGCCCCAGCATTTT.

In DNA form, the CDR3 reads TGTGCCATCAGTGTGACGGGACAGCTAAACATGAACACTGAAGCTTTCTTT. This codes for CAISVTGQLNMNTEAFF. The chain uses TRBV10-3 and TRBJ1-1, with 7 bases lining up with TRBD1. CDR1 is ENHRY and CDR2 is SYGVKD in the germline V gene. Trimming removed 4 bases from V and 0 bases from J; junction bases left unmatched: 11. This CDR3 is built from 17 residues.

In this sample, this clone turned up a few times. The chain recombines TRBV30 with TRBJ1-6, with a tentative D call TRBD1 (5 bases). This CDR3 is built from 13 residues. Germline V gives CDR1 GTSNPN, CDR2 SVGIG (reference sequence). V was pared by 4 bases and J by 4 bases, with 8 bases between. As DNA, the CDR3 is TGTGCCTGGATGGGGGGGTATAATTCACCCCTCCACTTT. Translated: CAWMGGYNSPLHF. The whole variable domain, remainder taken from reference TRBV30 and TRBJ1-6, is SQTIHQWPATLVQPVGSPLSLECTVEGTSNPNLYWYRQAAGRGLQLLFYSVGIGQISSEVPQNLSASRPQDRQFILSSKKLLLSDSGFYLCAWMGGYNSPLHFGNGTRLTVT.

The rearrangement joins TRBV4-2 to TRBJ2-1, with 9 positions matching TRBD1. Germline V CDR1 and CDR2: LGHNA, YNFKEQ. V gave up 4 bases and J gave up 5 bases; unmatched junction bases: 6. CDR3 length equals 15 residues. The CDR3 DNA reads as TGTGCCAGCAGCCCATACAGGGGGCGAGACAATGAGCAGTTCTTC. Protein sequence: CASSPYRGRDNEQFF.

This clone came up a few times. The rearrangement uses TRBV6-5 and TRBJ2-7; tentatively, D is TRBD2 (6 bases). Trimming removed 4 bases from V and 3 bases from J, with 19 bases in between. The CDR3 spans 16 residues. Germline V gene lookup returns CDR1 MNHEY and CDR2 SVGAGI. CDR3 DNA: TGTGCCAGCAGTTTATCTTCCGGGACTCCACTCTACGAGCAGTACTTC. Protein sequence: CASSLSSGTPLYEQYF.

The V call is TRBV5-4, the J call TRBJ1-5; D is ambiguous. The CDR3 extends over 13 amino acids. Trimming cost V 4 bases and J 5 bases, with 10 bases left between them. Germline CDR1 is SGHNT and CDR2 is YYREEE (reference sequence). In DNA form, the CDR3 reads TGTGCCAGCAGCCGGACTCCTGATCAGCCCCAGCATTTT. Translated: CASSRTPDQPQHF.

This clone was seen more than once but under ten times. The germline gene is not matched at one end of the junction; a read error may be the cause. This chain uses TRBV6-1 with TRBJ1-5, with a weak D call TRBD1 (6 bases). The germline V gene encodes CDR1 MNHNS and CDR2 SASEGT. This CDR3 region has 14 residues. CDR3 DNA: TGTGCCAGCAGAGAAGAGGGGGTAGGACAGCCCCAGCATTTT. This encodes CASREEGVGQPQHF.

The rearrangement links TRBV27 to TRBJ2-5, with TRBD1 as a possible D gene (6 bases). Germline CDR1 MNHEY, CDR2 SMNVEV (reference sequence). The CDR3 has 14 amino acids. V was pared by 5 bases and J by 1 base, with 11 bases between. CDR3 region: CASSLGQSQETQYF. The CDR3 DNA follows: TGTGCCAGCAGTCTTGGACAGAGCCAAGAGACCCAGTACTTC.

The gene calls are TRBV14 and TRBJ2-4; 9 bases match TRBD2. V dropped 2 bases and J dropped 0; count of bases not matched to a gene: 17. This CDR3 has 21 residues. Germline assignment: CDR1 SGHDN and CDR2 FVKESK. CDR3 amino acids: CASSQSTPGAGGLLAKNIQYF. CDR3 DNA sequence: TGTGCCAGCAGCCAATCAACCCCAGGAGCGGGGGGCCTATTAGCCAAAAACATTCAGTACTTC. Full variable domain (rest looked up from reference TRBV14 and TRBJ2-4): EAGVTQFPSHSVIEKGQTVTLRCDPISGHDNLYWYRRVMGKEIKFLLHFVKESKQDESGMPNNRFLAERTGGTYSTLKVQPAELEDSGVYFCASSQSTPGAGGLLAKNIQYFGAGTRLSVL.

The gene calls are TRBV5-6 and TRBJ2-2; TRBD1 matches at 10 bases. V dropped 5 bases and J dropped 2; count of bases not matched to a gene: 3. Germline CDR1 reads SGHDT; CDR2 reads YYEEEE. The CDR3 has 15 residues. DNA of the CDR3: TGTGCCAGCAGTTGGGACAGGGGCAACACCGGGGAGCTGTTTTTT. Encoded protein: CASSWDRGNTGELFF.

This sequence joins TRBV11-2 and TRBJ2-7; the D call may be TRBD1 or TRBD2 (5 bases each). The CDR3 runs 14 residues. Germline V gene data show CDR1 as SGHAT and CDR2 as FQNNGV. V lost 4 bases, J lost 0 bases, and 10 bases lay in between. The CDR3 protein is CASSWDPSSYEQYF. The CDR3, as DNA: TGTGCCAGCAGCTGGGACCCAAGCTCCTACGAGCAGTACTTC.

The chain carries TRBV21-1 and TRBJ1-1; TRBD1, as called in the table, went unchecked against the DNA. TRBV21-1 is a recognized pseudogene. The CDR3 covers 15 residues. CDR3 nucleotides: TGTGCCAGCAGCAATCAGAACAGGGAATCCACTGAAGCTTTCTTT. Translated: CASSNQNRESTEAFF.

The CDR3 spells CASSQTGSVTEAFF. CDR3 nucleotides: TGTGCCAGCTCACAGACAGGATCGGTCACTGAAGCTTTCTTT. The gene calls are TRBV18 and TRBJ1-1, with D possibly TRBD1 on 6 matching bases. V lost 4 bases and J 4 bases, leaving 13 bases between the germline ends. This CDR3 has 14 residues. Germline CDR1 is KGHSH and CDR2 is LQKENI.

The J gene is TRBJ2-1, the V gene TRBV29-1, with D unclear. From germline, CDR1 is SQVTM and CDR2 ANQGSEA. V was clipped by 7 bases and J by 0 bases, with 10 bases between them. The CDR3 extends over 13 amino acids. CDR3 sequence reads: CSGIPSSYNEQFF. CDR3 nucleotides: TGCAGCGGTATACCCAGCTCCTACAATGAGCAGTTCTTC.

This clone has just one count. CDR3 loop: CASSLRAGPRYWETQYF. In DNA form, the CDR3 reads TGTGCCAGCAGCTTACGAGCCGGACCCCGGTACTGGGAGACCCAGTACTTC. V is TRBV3-1 (or the pseudogene TRBV3-2) and J is TRBJ2-5, with D unclear. Germline-derived CDR1 and CDR2 are LGHDT and YNNKEL (reference sequence). There are 17 residues in the CDR3. With 5 bases removed from V and 5 bases from J, the gap between germline ends came to 24 bases.

V usage is TRBV6-5 and J usage is TRBJ2-7, with 7 nucleotides matching TRBD2. V lost 3 bases to trimming and J lost 0 bases; unmatched junction nucleotides: 5. CDR1 and CDR2 from the germline V gene are MNHEY and SVGAGI. The CDR3 sequence is 15 residues long. The CDR3 DNA reads as TGTGCCAGCAGTTATGTAGCGGGTAGCTCCTACGAGCAGTACTTC. Translated: CASSYVAGSSYEQYF.

V usage is TRBV7-2 and J usage is TRBJ2-7; no reliable D call. Germline CDR1 and CDR2: SGHTA and FQGNSA. This CDR3 comprises 11 residues. V lost 4 bases and J 5 bases, leaving 6 bases between the germline ends. The CDR3 loop reads CASSSSNEQYF. CDR3 DNA: TGTGCCAGCAGCTCCTCAAACGAGCAGTACTTC.

This clone came up a few times. The chain couples TRBV27 to TRBJ1-5; D gene ambiguous. Germline V CDR1 and CDR2: MNHEY, SMNVEV (reference sequence). The CDR3 runs 12 residues. The ends were cut back, 1 base at V and 6 bases at J, with 4 bases in the middle. The CDR3 protein is CASSLYGQPQHF. As DNA, the CDR3 is TGTGCCAGCAGTTTATACGGTCAGCCCCAGCATTTT.

The genes are TRBV10-3 and TRBJ1-4, with D perhaps matching TRBD1 (6 bases). This CDR3 contains 13 residues. Per the germline V gene, CDR1 is ENHRY and CDR2 is SYGVKD. The V and J ends lost 10 bases and 8 bases respectively, with 17 bases between them. In nucleotides, the CDR3 is TGTGCCACTACGACAGGCGGGGGCGAAAAACTGTTTTTT. Amino acids: CATTTGGGEKLFF.

This clone has only a few counts. This rearrangement joins TRBV2 to TRBJ1-6; D gene unclear. V gave up 0 bases and J gave up 6 bases, with 6 bases separating them. The CDR3 loop spans 14 amino acids. In germline, CDR1 is SNHLY, CDR2 FYNNEI. Here the CDR3 reads CASSEAGFNSPLHF. The CDR3 DNA follows: TGTGCCAGCAGTGAAGCGGGGTTTAATTCACCCCTCCACTTT.

The chain is built from TRBV14 and TRBJ2-5, with 11 bases lining up with TRBD2. The V and J ends lost 3 bases and 1 base, in that order; junction bases with no gene match: 4. CDR3 length: 16 amino acids. From germline, CDR1 is SGHDN and CDR2 FVKESK. The CDR3 DNA is TGTGCCAGCAGCCATCAGGGACTAGCGGTCCAAGAGACCCAGTACTTC. Amino acid sequence: CASSHQGLAVQETQYF.

The chain links TRBV5-4 to TRBJ1-2, with 8 bases that match TRBD1. The CDR3 runs 15 residues. The germline gives CDR1 SGHNT, CDR2 YYREEE (reference sequence). J lost 0 bases, V lost 4 bases, and 5 bases had no gene match. The DNA for the CDR3 is TGTGCCAGCAGCCTAGACAGGGGAACTAACTATGGCTACACCTTC. Translating it yields CASSLDRGTNYGYTF.